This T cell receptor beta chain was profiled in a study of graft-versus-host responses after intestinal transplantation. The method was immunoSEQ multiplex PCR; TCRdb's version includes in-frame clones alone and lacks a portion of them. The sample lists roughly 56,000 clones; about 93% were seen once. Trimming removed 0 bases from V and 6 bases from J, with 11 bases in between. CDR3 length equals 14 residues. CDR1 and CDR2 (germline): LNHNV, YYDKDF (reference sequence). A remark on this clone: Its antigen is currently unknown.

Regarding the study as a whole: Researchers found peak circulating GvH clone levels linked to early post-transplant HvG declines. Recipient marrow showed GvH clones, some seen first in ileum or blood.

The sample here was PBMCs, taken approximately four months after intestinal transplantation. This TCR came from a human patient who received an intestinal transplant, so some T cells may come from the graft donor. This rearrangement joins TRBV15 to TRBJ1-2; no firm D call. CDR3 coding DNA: TGTGCCACCAGCAGAGATCGGGTCAGCGATGGCTACACCTTC. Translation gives CATSRDRVSDGYTF.